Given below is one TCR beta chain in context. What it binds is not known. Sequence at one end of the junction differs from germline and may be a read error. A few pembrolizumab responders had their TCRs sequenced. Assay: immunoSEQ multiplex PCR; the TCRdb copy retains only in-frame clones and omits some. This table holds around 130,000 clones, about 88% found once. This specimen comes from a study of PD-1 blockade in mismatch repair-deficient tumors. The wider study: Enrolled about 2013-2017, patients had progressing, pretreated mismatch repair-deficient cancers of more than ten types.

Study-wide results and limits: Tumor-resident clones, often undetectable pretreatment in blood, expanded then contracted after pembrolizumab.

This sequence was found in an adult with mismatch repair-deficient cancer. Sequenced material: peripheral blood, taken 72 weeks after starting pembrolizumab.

The CDR3 spells CASRLTGANVLTF. The CDR3 DNA reads TGTGCCAGCCGTTTAACTGGGGCCAACGTCCTGACTTTC. J is TRBJ2-6 and V is TRBV27; no clear D. Germline assignment: CDR1 MNHEY and CDR2 SMNVEV (reference sequence). This CDR3 is built from 13 residues.